This T cell receptor (beta chain) was recorded in a study of T cells in Graves' hyperthyroidism and ophthalmopathy. Study-level information: Before any treatment, at initial diagnosis, peripheral blood was collected.

Calling Graves' hyperthyroidism stable meant ophthalmopathy did not progress within 18 months. PBMCs were collected from an approximately 10 ml volume of fresh peripheral blood. Ten or more counts support this clonotype. Germline V gives CDR1 DFQATT, CDR2 SNEGSKA (reference sequence). Deletions cut 3 bases from V and 8 bases from J, with 16 bases between. The CDR3 covers 13 residues. Amplification of TCR beta CDR3 regions used RNA as the template. Initially, a first-round RT-PCR of the TCR CDR3 employed the HTBI primer set. TCRdb re-called the multiplex PCR reads with MiXCR, one entry per CDR3 protein. This table has over 700,000 distinct CDR3 sequences, roughly 32% appearing once.

The chain uses TRBV20-1 and TRBJ1-1; D call uncertain. The sample taken for sequencing was blood. The sequence derives from a woman aged 40 to 50 with Graves' hyperthyroidism. CDR3 DNA: TGCAGTGCTAGCAACACGGGCGCAAGGGAAGCTTTCTTT. As protein: CSASNTGAREAFF.